This paragraph covers one TCR beta chain sequence. The data were obtained in a study of sequential checkpoint blockade in melanoma. Looking at the study overall: First-line arms were nivolumab then ipilimumab, or the reverse, randomized 1:1.

Indicated treatment: randomized to nivolumab then ipilimumab (arm A) or the reverse (arm B). Patients had received no earlier DNA-damaging chemotherapy. The table came from immunoSEQ multiplex PCR; TCRdb's copy has only in-frame clones and leaves some out. The sample lists 8,500 to 10,000 clones; roughly 78% were seen once. The sample here was CD8+ T cells sorted from blood (inferred from file names), taken from a patient given nivolumab and ipilimumab in sequence. This receptor was identified in a human donor with melanoma.

CDR3 nucleotide sequence: TGTGCCAGCAGCCCCCGGACTAGCGGCACAGATACGCAGTATTTT. The encoded protein is CASSPRTSGTDTQYF. V gene TRBV27 combines with J gene TRBJ2-3; 9 bases match TRBD2. Germline V gene lookup returns CDR1 MNHEY and CDR2 SMNVEV (reference sequence). The V and J ends lost 6 bases and 1 base, in that order; junction bases with no gene match: 5. This CDR3 comprises 15 residues.